These T cell receptor beta chains were read from a single sample in a study of T cells in Graves' hyperthyroidism and ophthalmopathy. Each CDR3 protein is one row after TCRdb ran MiXCR on the multiplex PCR reads. The profile shows 350,000 or so distinct CDR3 sequences, roughly 15% of them singletons. The sample taken for sequencing was blood. These receptors were collected from a woman in her twenties or thirties with Graves' hyperthyroidism that later progressed to Graves' ophthalmopathy. Both conserved end residues are part of each CDR3. D genes are given only for firm matches. Some rows mark clone size as missing; the rest say once, few, many or name a class of expanded clone.

d_call clone_size j_call v_call cdr3_nt cdr3_aa
- few TRBJ1-3 TRBV4-1 TGCGCCAGCAGCCAAAGATTGCTCCTGACCAGGACGACGGCCTCTGGAAACACCATATATTTT CASSQRLLLTRTTASGNTIYF
TRBD2 few TRBJ2-1 TRBV20-1 TGCAGTGCTAGAGTTGGTTTCGGACTAGCGTTGTACAATGAGCAGTTCTTC CSARVGFGLALYNEQFF
TRBD1 many TRBJ2-7 TRBV7-9 TGTGCCAGCCGAACCTTGAACGGGACAGGGTCTTGGCTTACCTACGAGCAGTACTTC CASRTLNGTGSWLTYEQYF
- - TRBJ1-4 TRBV12-3/TRBV12-4 TGTGCCAGCAGTTTAGGGGCCGCGGAAAAACTGTTTTTT CASSLGAAEKLFF
TRBD1 - TRBJ1-1 TRBV20-1 TGCAGTGCTTACATAGGGAATCCCCTCGACAGGGGAGGGCTCGGAGCTTTCTTT CSAYIGNPLDRGGLGAFF
TRBD1 many TRBJ1-6 TRBV5-6 TGTGCCAGCATGACAGGGGACGTCTATAATTCACCCCTCCACTTT CASMTGDVYNSPLHF
TRBD2 - TRBJ2-3 TRBV5-1 TGCGCCAGCCAACTAGCGGGCCGCACAGATACGCAGTATTTT CASQLAGRTDTQYF
TRBD1 many TRBJ2-2 TRBV20-1 TGCAGTGCTTCCGGACAGGGGGCCTCCGGGGAGCTGTTTTTT CSASGQGASGELFF
- many TRBJ1-6 TRBV10-3 TGTGCCATCAGTGAGTCGCGGGCGGGCTCCTATAATTCACCCCTCCACTTT CAISESRAGSYNSPLHF
TRBD1 few TRBJ2-1 TRBV3-1 TGTGCCAGCAGCCAAGATTGGGACAGAGCAACTAGCTCCTACAATGAGCAGTTCTTC CASSQDWDRATSSYNEQFF
- - TRBJ1-2 TRBV12-3/TRBV12-4 TGTGCCAGCAGGACGGGGGGGGGAAGCTATAGCTACACCTTC CASRTGGGSYSYTF
TRBD1 many TRBJ1-1 TRBV6-2/TRBV6-3 TGTGCCAGCAGTTACCGGACAGGGAGCACTGAAGCTTTCTTT CASSYRTGSTEAFF
TRBD1 many TRBJ2-7 TRBV5-1 TGCGCCAGCAGCCCCGGGACAGGGTTGAGGGAGCAGTACTTC CASSPGTGLREQYF
TRBD2 - TRBJ2-2 TRBV20-1 TGCAGTGCTGATGTAGCGGGAGGGCCCCTGGGCACCGGGGAGCTGTTTTTT CSADVAGGPLGTGELFF
TRBD2 few TRBJ2-2 TRBV7-6 TGTGCCAGCAGCTTAGAACAGGCTACTAGCGGGGGATCCACCGGGGAGCTGTTTTTT CASSLEQATSGGSTGELFF
- - TRBJ1-4 TRBV10-3 TGTGCCATCTCGGCAGGGCCTGGTGAAAAACTGTTTTTT CAISAGPGEKLFF
TRBD1 many TRBJ2-3 TRBV20-1 TGCAGTGCTCATGACCGGGACAGGAGCACAGATACGCAGTATTTT CSAHDRDRSTDTQYF
TRBD1 many TRBJ1-3 TRBV7-8 TGTGCCAGCAGACAAGACAGGGGTGGTGGAAACACCATATATTTT CASRQDRGGGNTIYF
TRBD1 many TRBJ2-1 TRBV2 TGTGCCAGCAGTGAGGACAGGGGAGGCGGAAATGAGCAGTTCTTC CASSEDRGGGNEQFF
- - TRBJ1-1 TRBV7-9 TGTGCCAGCAGCTTAGCTATAGGGATGAACACTGAAGCTTTCTTT CASSLAIGMNTEAFF
TRBD2 many TRBJ2-5 TRBV30 TGTGCCTGGAGTAGAGCGGGAGGGCCGGAGACCCAGTACTTC CAWSRAGGPETQYF
TRBD1 many TRBJ2-7 TRBV12-3/TRBV12-4 TGTGCCAGTGGCCAGGGGGCTTCCGAGCAGTACTTC CASGQGASEQYF
- few TRBJ1-4 TRBV4-1 TGCGCCAGCAGCCAGGGTGCCCTGGAAAAACTGTTTTTT CASSQGALEKLFF
- many TRBJ1-4 TRBV2 TGTGCCAGCAGTGAAAGGGACACTAATGAAAAACTGTTTTTT CASSERDTNEKLFF
TRBD2 few TRBJ2-7 TRBV20-1 TGCAGTGCTGGGGGGGGACTAGAGCTAGATGACGAGCAGTACTTC CSAGGGLELDDEQYF
TRBD1 - TRBJ1-1 TRBV11-2 TGTGCCAGCAGCGACTTGGGGCGACAGGGAAACACTGAAGCTTTCTTT CASSDLGRQGNTEAFF
- - TRBJ2-7 TRBV29-1 TGCAGCGTTGCAGGGGACCATACGTTCGAGCAGTACTTC CSVAGDHTFEQYF
- few TRBJ1-4 TRBV5-1 TGCGCCAGCAGCTACACAGGGTATGAAAAACTGTTTTTT CASSYTGYEKLFF
- many TRBJ1-4 TRBV5-1 TGCGCCAGCAGCTTGGGGGCAGTAGCAACTAATGAAAAACTGTTTTTT CASSLGAVATNEKLFF
- many TRBJ1-2 TRBV28 TGTGCCAGCAGCCCGGGCGGGAAATACTATGGCTACACCTTC CASSPGGKYYGYTF
TRBD1 - TRBJ2-5 TRBV6-5 TGTGCCAGCAATTACATCGGGACAGGGGGTACCCAGTACTTC CASNYIGTGGTQYF